This T cell receptor beta chain was identified during a study of PD-1 blockade in classical Hodgkin lymphoma (dated by TCRdb to 2020 to 2022). Notes on the research overall: Nivolumab dosing was 3 mg/kg intravenously every 2 weeks, continuing until either disease progression or unacceptable toxicity. To define a peripheral blood immune signature of response to PD-1 blockade in classical Hodgkin lymphoma, the study combined TCR beta sequencing with CyTOF.

The sample's time point label, in plain terms: cycle 4 day 1 (C4D1), after 5 to 7 weeks of nivolumab. Relapse after autologous stem cell transplantation had occurred in all trial patients, and cohorts A, B and C were distinguished by prior brentuximab vedotin exposure. The trial cohort comprised 56 patients with relapsed/refractory classical Hodgkin lymphoma whose best overall responses were complete response, partial response or progressive disease. Trial patients were treated with single-agent nivolumab in the multi-cohort phase II CheckMate 205 trial. Best overall response was determined by an independent review committee according to the 2007 International Working Group response criteria. Trial PBMCs were collected immediately before nivolumab initiation (C1D1) and during therapy at cycle 2 day 1 and cycle 4 day 1. Peripheral blood was collected in 8 mL Vacutainer Cell Preparation Tubes, from which PBMCs were isolated by centrifugation and then cryopreserved.

Overall study results and their limits: Baseline TCR diversity was reported to be lower in newly diagnosed patients than in healthy donors, and even lower in relapsed/refractory patients. Baseline diversity similar to that of newly diagnosed patients was observed in trial patients achieving complete response, whereas significantly lower diversity was observed in partial responders and progressors. By C4D1, a significant rise was seen in CD4+ TCR diversity but not in CD8+ TCR diversity (p=0.0027 vs p=0.16), and the rise was most apparent among complete responders (p=0.02). Lower diversity was seen in patients whose nivolumab began less than 1 year after ASCT, and these patients were left out of later analyses so that immune reconstitution would not confound the results. The study was restricted to a single clinical trial cohort, and the causes of repertoire differences, possibly disease activity or prior therapy, were left undefined.

Unmatched junction bases come to 8, with V trimmed by 4 bases and J by 3 bases. Reading the germline V gene gives CDR1 SGDLS and CDR2 YYNGEE. Spanning cysteine to phenylalanine, the CDR3 consists of 15 amino acids. The kept DNA is CDR3 alone, 45 bases in frame from the first base. The Qiagen DNeasy kit was used to extract genomic DNA from unsorted PBMCs and from the negatively selected CD4+ and CD8+ fractions. TCR beta CDR3 regions were subjected to amplification by immunoSEQ multiplex PCR with primers that anneal to V and J segments. A synthetic immune receptor repertoire was used to minimize amplification bias, and any residual bias was removed computationally once sequencing was done. In the source study's methods: Custom Python scripts were used to quantify repertoire diversity as the Shannon entropy index. The unsorted, CD4+ and CD8+ repertoires were each analyzed separately, with the exception of combined analyses, where CD4+ and CD8+ sequences were merged in silico. A clone was considered expanded if an increase in frequency of at least 2-fold after treatment relative to C1D1 was found, and a pseudocount of 0.5 was applied to clones undetected at baseline. Singleton clones were defined as clones with 0 or 1 copy at C1D1, and non-singleton clones were defined as clones with 2 or more copies. Clones expanded in unsorted samples were annotated as CD4+, CD8+ or unknown by matching protein sequences in sorted samples from the same patient. Wilcoxon tests on paired samples were used to test diversity changes from C1D1 to C4D1. TCRdb mirrors the immuneACCESS table, restricted to in-frame sequences. Some clones are absent from its copies; in checked studies, under half trace to an unresolved V gene, and the reason for the others is unknown. V, J and clone size are taken as reported in that table, and D and trimming were inferred from the DNA itself. The sample table holds roughly 100,000 clones, of which around 90% were seen once. 15% to 20% of the sample is taken by the ten largest.

In regard to this clone: Its antigen is not yet known. Base qualities are not provided; no much larger clone lies one nucleotide away.

The sample was peripheral blood mononuclear cells (PBMCs), taken before the fourth cycle of nivolumab. This receptor was taken from a human donor with classical Hodgkin lymphoma. Recombination joined TRBV9 with TRBJ1-1; the central 8 bases match TRBD1. The nucleotides read TGTGCCAGCAGCCCGCGACAGGGGAGTGACACTGAAGCTTTCTTT. It specifies CASSPRQGSDTEAFF.